These 7 T cell receptor beta chains share one sample of origin, sequenced in a study of cytomegalovirus exposure and HLA in healthy donors. Researchers ran the PCR with 60 Vbeta and 13 Jbeta primers. Libraries were prepared by immunoSEQ multiplex PCR; TCRdb keeps only in-frame clonotypes and omits some of them. The table lists about 180,000 clones, about 79% of them singletons, with around 1.5% in the top ten. Source material: PBMCs. The receptors were sampled from a man between 18 and 29 years old in good health and CMV-seronegative.

CDR3 region: CASSLAQNNYGYTF. Here the CDR3 DNA reads TGCGCCAGCAGCTTGGCCCAGAATAACTATGGCTACACCTTC. The chain couples TRBV5-1 to TRBJ1-2; D not certain. Germline lookup yields CDR1 SGHRS and CDR2 YFSETQ. V was trimmed by 0 bases and J by 1 base, leaving 7 bases between them. CDR3 length: 14 amino acids.

This clone was observed a single time. An end of the junction does not agree with germline; a read error may underlie this. The genes are TRBV29-1 and TRBJ2-2; 9 bases align to TRBD2. The CDR3 consists of 18 residues. Germline CDR1 and CDR2: SQVTM and ANQGSEA. CDR3 nucleotides: TGCAGCGTCAAGACCCGAGCGGGGGGTCTCGCGAACCCCGGGGAGCTGTTTTTT. It translates to CSVKTRAGGLANPGELFF.

Of note for this clone: Other DNA sequences in the same sample also yield this CDR3. V usage is TRBV9 and J usage is TRBJ2-3; 14 bases fit TRBD2. CDR3 length: 16 residues. V shed 2 bases, J shed 1 base, and the junction held 0 bases outside the gene matches. CDR1 and CDR2 (germline): SGDLS, YYNGEE. In DNA, the CDR3 is TGTGCCAGCAGCGTGGGACTAGCGGGAGGCACAGATACGCAGTATTTT. It is translated as CASSVGLAGGTDTQYF.

The genes are TRBV30 and TRBJ1-1, with D uncertain. The germline CDR1 and CDR2 sequences are GTSNPN and SVGIG (reference sequence). V gave up 3 bases and J gave up 4 bases, with 15 bases separating them. There are 14 residues in the CDR3. The CDR3 reads CAWSLHGGITEAFF. The CDR3 nucleotides read TGTGCCTGGAGCTTACACGGCGGGATCACTGAAGCTTTCTTT. The whole variable domain, filled in from reference TRBV30 and TRBJ1-1, reads SQTIHQWPATLVQPVGSPLSLECTVEGTSNPNLYWYRQAAGRGLQLLFYSVGIGQISSEVPQNLSASRPQDRQFILSSKKLLLSDSGFYLCAWSLHGGITEAFFGQGTRLTVV.

CDR3 bases: TGTGCCAGCAGCCTATCACCTAATTCACCCCTCCACTTT. Its translation: CASSLSPNSPLHF. This chain uses TRBV11-1 with TRBJ1-6, with D uncertain. CDR1 and CDR2 (germline): SGHAT, FQDESV (reference sequence). The CDR3 consists of 13 residues. The V end lost 5 bases, the J end lost 6 bases, and 8 bases lay between the germline ends.

This chain links TRBV6-5 with TRBJ1-2, with unresolved D. CDR1 is MNHEY, CDR2 SVGAGI, per germline. This CDR3 region has 16 residues. V was clipped by 0 bases and J by 1 base, with 12 bases between them. CDR3 in amino acids: CASSYSAGTINYGYTF. CDR3 nucleotides: TGTGCCAGCAGTTACTCAGCAGGCACCATTAACTATGGCTACACCTTC.

In its sample, this clone was seen a few times. This sequence joins TRBV7-2 and TRBJ1-2; the D is unclear. CDR1 is SGHTA and CDR2 is FQGNSA in the germline V gene. The CDR3 runs to 13 residues. V shed 1 base and J shed 8 bases, with 11 bases lying between them. The CDR3 DNA follows: TGTGCCAGCAGCTTAGACAGACAAATCGGCTACACCTTC. Protein sequence: CASSLDRQIGYTF.